The 32 T cell receptor beta chains below come from one sample, sequenced in a study of blood T cell repertoires in COVID-19 (dated by TCRdb to 2020 to 2022). The protocol used for the library was the immunoSEQ multiplex PCR assay. The table was pulled from immuneACCESS by TCRdb, which kept in-frame rearrangements only. Such tables lose some clones; where checked, under half of the loss comes from unresolved V genes, and the rest has no known cause. Recorded for this sample are roughly 60,000 clones; around 82% of them occurred a single time. Jointly, the top ten make up approximately 16% of the sample. Sequenced input: peripheral blood. The receptors originated from a man aged 55 to 70 with COVID-19, enrolled during active disease.

This rearrangement joins TRBV10-1 to TRBJ1-1; tentative D call: TRBD1 (6 bases). CDR1 is WNHNN and CDR2 is SYGVQD in the germline V gene (reference sequence). The V and J ends lost 9 bases and 0 bases respectively, with 11 bases between them. This CDR3 comprises 13 residues. The CDR3 DNA reads TGCGCCAGTCGACAGGCGTTGAACACTGAAGCTTTCTTT. The encoded protein is CASRQALNTEAFF.

The genes are TRBV5-4 and TRBJ2-1; D might be TRBD2 (5 bases). The CDR3 sequence is 12 residues long. V was cut by 5 bases and J by 9 bases, with 12 bases left in between. Germline CDR1 and CDR2: SGHNT and YYREEE (reference sequence). The CDR3 coding sequence is TGTGCCAGCAGTCAGGACTCCATTGAGCAGTTCTTC. It is translated as CASSQDSIEQFF.

The V call is TRBV7-7, the J call TRBJ2-1; maybe TRBD2 (6 bases). CDR1 and CDR2 from the germline V gene are SSHAT and FNYEAQ (reference sequence). The length of the CDR3 is 16 residues. V shed 2 bases and J shed 4 bases, with 15 bases lying between them. The CDR3 reads CASSLKIGLPYNEQFF. The CDR3 coding sequence is TGTGCCAGCAGCTTAAAAATTGGACTACCTTACAATGAGCAGTTCTTC. Full variable domain (remainder filled in from reference TRBV7-7 and TRBJ2-1): GAGVSQSPRYKVTKRGQDVTLRCDPISSHATLYWYQQALGQGPEFLTYFNYEAQPDKSGLPSDRFSAERPEGSISTLTIQRTEQRDSAMYRCASSLKIGLPYNEQFFGPGTRLTVL.

J is TRBJ2-3 and V is TRBV7-2, with TRBD2 matching over 12 bases. Germline lookup yields CDR1 SGHTA and CDR2 FQGNSA. The trim removed 7 bases at V and 7 bases at J, leaving 15 bases unmatched. The CDR3 is 17 residues long. Here the CDR3 DNA reads TGTGCCAGCACCCGGGCAAACCTAGCGGGAGGGGGGAATACGCAGTATTTT. As protein: CASTRANLAGGGNTQYF.

J is TRBJ2-3 and V is TRBV13; TRBD1 matches 7 bases. The CDR3 extends over 16 amino acids. The germline gives CDR1 PRHDT, CDR2 FYEKMQ (reference sequence). The trim removed 1 base at V and 4 bases at J, leaving 8 bases unmatched. CDR3 amino acids: CASSLEKSTGPDTQYF. The CDR3 DNA sequence: TGTGCCAGCAGCTTAGAGAAATCGACAGGGCCAGATACGCAGTATTTT.

The V gene is TRBV6-5, the J gene TRBJ1-4; D perhaps matches TRBD1 (5 bases). The germline gives CDR1 MNHEY, CDR2 SVGAGI. V was pared by 2 bases and J by 10 bases, with 11 bases between. CDR3 length: 13 residues. The CDR3 protein is CASSYTGGGKLFF. The CDR3, as DNA: TGTGCCAGCAGTTACACTGGGGGGGGAAAACTGTTTTTT.

J is TRBJ2-7 and V is TRBV12-3 or TRBV12-4, with a possible D match to TRBD2 (6 bases). This CDR3 is built from 13 residues. V lost 7 bases, J lost 4 bases, and 14 bases lay in between. The CDR3 here is CASNLSGDYEQYF. CDR3 DNA: TGTGCCAGCAACTTATCGGGGGATTACGAGCAGTACTTC.

The V call is TRBV18, the J call TRBJ2-5, with D uncertain. CDR3 size: 12 residues. Trimming left V 2 bases short and J 3 bases short, with 4 bases between. Germline V gene lookup returns CDR1 KGHSH and CDR2 LQKENI. This CDR3 reads CASSPEEETQYF. DNA for the CDR3: TGTGCCAGCTCACCAGAGGAAGAGACCCAGTACTTC.

The chain joins TRBV18 to TRBJ1-1; no firm D call. Trimming shortened V by 1 base and J by 4 bases, and 13 bases separated the two germline ends. Germline lookup yields CDR1 KGHSH and CDR2 LQKENI. The CDR3 has 15 residues. CDR3 sequence reads: CASSPRSLEVTEAFF. CDR3 nucleotide sequence: TGTGCCAGCTCACCACGCAGCTTGGAGGTCACTGAAGCTTTCTTT.

The genes are TRBV6-6 and TRBJ1-2, with TRBD1 matching 8 bases. The CDR3 is 15 amino acids. With V trimmed by 2 bases and J by 4 bases, 6 bases remained unmatched. Germline CDR1 and CDR2: MNHNY and SVGAGI (reference sequence). CDR3 protein: CASSYPQGAGYGYTF. The DNA of the CDR3 is TGTGCCAGCAGTTACCCGCAGGGGGCAGGCTATGGCTACACCTTC.

The V and J genes are TRBV15 and TRBJ1-2; D possibly corresponds to TRBD1 (5 bases). CDR1 LNHNV and CDR2 YYDKDF come from the germline V gene (reference sequence). This CDR3 region has 14 residues. V was cut by 2 bases and J by 5 bases, with 12 bases left in between. The CDR3 region is CATSRQGGTYGYTF. The CDR3 nucleotides are TGTGCCACCAGCAGACAGGGAGGAACTTATGGCTACACCTTC.

The V and J genes are TRBV19 and TRBJ1-6; 7 bases are a match to TRBD1. V trimming: 8 bases; J trimming: 7 bases; junction bases outside the gene matches: 17. CDR3 length equals 17 residues. Germline V CDR1 and CDR2: LNHDA, SQIVND (reference sequence). In DNA form, the CDR3 reads TGTGCCAGTGGAACCCGGACAGGAAAAATGAGGAATTCACCCCTCCACTTT. Amino acids: CASGTRTGKMRNSPLHF. Combining the CDR3 with reference TRBV19 and TRBJ1-6 gives the whole variable domain DGGITQSPKYLFRKEGQNVTLSCEQNLNHDAMYWYRQDPGQGLRLIYYSQIVNDFQKGDIAEGYSVSREKKESFPLTVTSAQKNPTAFYLCASGTRTGKMRNSPLHFGNGTRLTVT.

This chain uses TRBV24-1 with TRBJ2-1; tentatively, D is TRBD1 (5 bases). The ends were cut back, 5 bases at V and 4 bases at J, with 17 bases in the middle. This CDR3 region has 16 residues. CDR1 is KGHDR, CDR2 SFDVKD, per germline. The CDR3 nucleotides are TGTGCCACCAGTGCCGAGTGGACATTGGAGTACAATGAGCAGTTCTTC. It yields the protein CATSAEWTLEYNEQFF.

The chain carries TRBV24-1 and TRBJ2-1, with D uncertain. The CDR3 runs to 16 residues. V lost 1 base and J 0 bases, leaving 9 bases between the germline ends. Germline CDR1 reads KGHDR; CDR2 reads SFDVKD. The CDR3 loop reads CATSDLRTSSYNEQFF. The CDR3 DNA is TGTGCCACCAGTGATTTACGAACGAGCTCCTACAATGAGCAGTTCTTC.

The chain joins TRBV5-1 to TRBJ1-3; 9 nucleotides align to TRBD1. CDR1 is SGHRS and CDR2 is YFSETQ in the germline V gene. J gave up 6 bases and V 3 bases, and 7 bases lay outside the gene matches. The CDR3 is 15 residues long. The CDR3 is CASSSTGGVENTIYF. The CDR3 nucleotides are TGCGCCAGCAGCTCGACAGGGGGAGTTGAAAACACCATATATTTT.

The chain combines TRBV6-5 with TRBJ1-6; a possible D gene is TRBD1 (5 bases). V was clipped by 6 bases and J by 8 bases, with 14 bases between them. The CDR3 loop spans 14 amino acids. Germline V gives CDR1 MNHEY, CDR2 SVGAGI. The chain's CDR3 is CASSPRASDSPLHF. CDR3 DNA sequence: TGTGCCAGCAGCCCCAGGGCGAGTGATTCACCCCTCCACTTT.

The chain carries TRBV5-1 and TRBJ1-3; D is ambiguous. The germline gives CDR1 SGHRS, CDR2 YFSETQ. CDR3 length: 12 residues. The V end lost 4 bases, the J end lost 4 bases, and 6 bases lay between the germline ends. DNA for the CDR3: TGCGCCAGCAGCCCGACAGGAAACACCATATATTTT. Its protein product is CASSPTGNTIYF.

The chain employs TRBV30 and TRBJ2-3, with 13 bases identical to TRBD2. Germline V lookup: CDR1 GTSNPN, CDR2 SVGIG (reference sequence). The trim removed 1 base at V and 6 bases at J, leaving 7 bases unmatched. The CDR3 contains 16 residues. DNA of the CDR3: TGTGCCTGGAGTGGCTCACTAGCGGGGGGGCGGGATACGCAGTATTTT. Protein: CAWSGSLAGGRDTQYF.

This chain links TRBV11-1 with TRBJ2-6; D may be TRBD2 (6 bases). Germline CDR1 and CDR2: SGHAT and FQDESV (reference sequence). This CDR3 is 15 amino acids long. Deletions cut 4 bases from V and 3 bases from J, with 10 bases between. CDR3 DNA sequence: TGTGCCAGCAGCTACCGGCGGGGTGGGGCCAACGTCCTGACTTTC. This gives the protein CASSYRRGGANVLTF.

V is TRBV24-1 and J is TRBJ1-4, with a possible D match to TRBD1 (6 bases). The CDR3 covers 13 residues. Per the germline V gene, CDR1 is KGHDR and CDR2 is SFDVKD. The ends were cut back, 5 bases at V and 7 bases at J, with 10 bases in the middle. CDR3 in amino acids: CATSGQGTEKLFF. In DNA form, the CDR3 reads TGTGCCACCAGTGGGCAGGGGACTGAAAAACTGTTTTTT.

The rearrangement links TRBV19 to TRBJ2-7; D is undetermined. Germline CDR1 and CDR2: LNHDA and SQIVND (reference sequence). The CDR3 consists of 13 residues. V gave up 7 bases and J gave up 3 bases, with 13 bases separating them. CDR3 coding DNA: TGTGCCAGTATTCTGAGTCGAGACTACGAGCAGTACTTC. Translated: CASILSRDYEQYF.

The chain's CDR3 is CASSMFAGEQPQHF. Written as DNA, the CDR3 is TGTGCCAGTAGTATGTTCGCGGGTGAGCAGCCCCAGCATTTT. The chain is built from TRBV19 and TRBJ1-5; the D is unclear. The CDR3 is 14 residues long. V lost 3 bases and J 7 bases, leaving 13 bases between the germline ends. In germline, CDR1 is LNHDA, CDR2 SQIVND (reference sequence).

The V and J genes are TRBV3-1 (or the pseudogene TRBV3-2) and TRBJ1-3; TRBD1 matches 8 bases. The trim removed 1 base at V and 0 bases at J, leaving 2 bases unmatched. Germline lookup yields CDR1 LGHDT and CDR2 YNNKEL (reference sequence). This CDR3 has 16 residues. This chain's CDR3 is CASSQGGTGSGNTIYF. The CDR3 coding sequence is TGTGCCAGCAGCCAAGGGGGGACAGGCTCTGGAAACACCATATATTTT.

V gene TRBV2 combines with J gene TRBJ2-7, with 10 nucleotides matching TRBD2. The CDR3 is 17 residues long. Germline V gives CDR1 SNHLY, CDR2 FYNNEI. V was pared by 3 bases and J by 0 bases, with 8 bases of the junction left unmatched. The CDR3 loop is CASSDIWASGSSYEQYF. The CDR3 nucleotides read TGTGCCAGCAGTGATATTTGGGCTAGCGGGAGCTCCTACGAGCAGTACTTC.

The J gene is TRBJ2-2, the V gene TRBV19, with 7 bases lining up with TRBD2. CDR3 length equals 18 residues. The J segment lost 0 bases and the V segment lost 1 base, leaving 8 bases of the junction unmatched. Germline values: CDR1 LNHDA, CDR2 SQIVND (reference sequence). The CDR3 DNA reads as TGTGCCAGTAGTATAGGCCCTCCTAGCGGACCGAACACCGGGGAGCTGTTTTTT. Translation: CASSIGPPSGPNTGELFF. The full variable domain, with the rest looked up from reference TRBV19 and TRBJ2-2, is DGGITQSPKYLFRKEGQNVTLSCEQNLNHDAMYWYRQDPGQGLRLIYYSQIVNDFQKGDIAEGYSVSREKKESFPLTVTSAQKNPTAFYLCASSIGPPSGPNTGELFFGEGSRLTVL.

The chain joins TRBV29-1 to TRBJ1-1; the match to TRBD1 covers 7 bases. The CDR3 is 15 residues long. The J segment lost 4 bases and the V segment lost 2 bases, leaving 10 bases of the junction unmatched. Germline CDR1 and CDR2: SQVTM and ANQGSEA. This CDR3 reads CSVERSGGKFTEAFF. The DNA of the CDR3 is TGCAGCGTTGAAAGGTCAGGGGGTAAGTTCACTGAAGCTTTCTTT.

In its sample, this clone was seen a few times. This sequence joins TRBV19 and TRBJ2-5; the D gene is possibly TRBD2 (7 bases). Germline assignment: CDR1 LNHDA and CDR2 SQIVND (reference sequence). V dropped 3 bases and J dropped 5 bases, with 19 bases sitting between them. The CDR3 sequence is 16 residues long. The CDR3 reads CASSIGSGTPLETQYF. The CDR3 DNA is TGTGCCAGTAGTATTGGCAGCGGGACACCATTGGAGACCCAGTACTTC.

The V and J genes are TRBV2 and TRBJ1-5; TRBD1 might be the D (6 bases). The germline V gene has CDR1 SNHLY and CDR2 FYNNEI. Trimming stripped 5 bases from V and 4 bases from J, with 21 bases between. This CDR3 is built from 17 residues. CDR3 bases: TGTGCCAGCAGTCAATCCGGGACCGGGACATTTAATCAGCCCCAGCATTTT. This codes for CASSQSGTGTFNQPQHF.

The chain is built from TRBV6-5 and TRBJ1-2; D might be TRBD1 (6 bases). CDR3 length: 12 residues. Germline CDR1 MNHEY, CDR2 SVGAGI. The V end lost 8 bases, the J end lost 6 bases, and 13 bases lay between the germline ends. The CDR3 DNA reads TGTGCCAGCGGCTACAGGGAAGATGGCTACACCTTC. Translating it yields CASGYREDGYTF.

The rearrangement joins TRBV30 to TRBJ1-4; D is undetermined. This CDR3 is 13 amino acids long. Trimming cost V 4 bases and J 4 bases, with 10 bases left between them. The germline CDR1 and CDR2 sequences are GTSNPN and SVGIG (reference sequence). The CDR3 here is CAWMNGVNEKLFF. The CDR3 nucleotides read TGTGCCTGGATGAACGGGGTTAATGAAAAACTGTTTTTT.

Details on this clone: Its ends do not fully match the called genes, so a read error is possible. J is TRBJ1-2 and V is TRBV28; the D gene is possibly TRBD1 (5 bases). The CDR3 sequence is 11 residues long. The germline V gene encodes CDR1 MDHEN and CDR2 SYDVKM. The CDR3 DNA reads as TGTGCCAGCAGTTTTTTGGGGGGGTTTTTCTTC. Translating gives CASSFLGGFFF.

This chain uses TRBV6-5 with TRBJ1-2, with D possibly TRBD1 on 6 matching bases. Germline CDR1 MNHEY, CDR2 SVGAGI. The CDR3 covers 14 residues. Trimming removed 4 bases at V and 4 bases at J, with 13 bases between. CDR3 sequence (DNA): TGTGCCAGCAGTTCCCAGGGGTCCACCTATGGCTACACCTTC. Amino acids: CASSSQGSTYGYTF.